These 16 T cell receptor beta chains were sequenced from one sample in a study of OX40 agonist ivuxolimab in advanced cancers. Using immunoSEQ multiplex PCR, the repertoire was profiled, and TCRdb retains in-frame clones only, with some absent. Of around 14,000 clones in the sample, 65% to 80% were seen once. Sequencing used CD4+ or CD8+ T cells sorted from blood, obtained in a trial of the OX40 agonist ivuxolimab. The receptors derive from an adult with an advanced solid tumor such as melanoma, head and neck, liver or kidney cancer.

By sample share, this clone is medium-sized. The rearrangement uses TRBV15 and TRBJ2-7; D might be TRBD1 or TRBD2, each matching 5 bases. CDR3 length: 14 amino acids. V was trimmed by 1 base and J by 7 bases, leaving 14 bases between them. CDR1 is LNHNV, CDR2 YYDKDF, per germline (reference sequence). The CDR3, as DNA: TGTGCCACCAGCAGAGGAGGGGCCAATACAGAGCAGTACTTC. Amino acid sequence: CATSRGGANTEQYF.

The chain couples TRBV6-1 to TRBJ2-3, with 10 positions matching TRBD2. Unmatched junction bases numbered 9, after V lost 3 bases and J lost 6 bases. Germline assignment: CDR1 MNHNS and CDR2 SASEGT. The CDR3 runs 16 residues. CDR3 protein: CASSDMASGSLDTQYF. The CDR3 coding sequence is TGTGCCAGCAGTGATATGGCTAGCGGGAGTTTGGATACGCAGTATTTT.

The chain links TRBV2 to TRBJ1-1; D is perhaps TRBD1 (5 bases). The CDR3 spans 12 residues. The V gene's germline CDR1 is SNHLY and CDR2 FYNNEI. Trimming stripped 4 bases from V and 2 bases from J, with 5 bases between. CDR3 coding DNA: TGTGCCAGCAGTGGGGACAACACTGAAGCTTTCTTT. Translated, it gives CASSGDNTEAFF.

The chain carries TRBV6-5 and TRBJ1-5, with D uncertain. This CDR3 has 13 residues. V shed 6 bases and J shed 7 bases, with 13 bases lying between them. Looked up from germline, CDR1 is MNHEY and CDR2 is SVGAGI. CDR3 sequence: CASRPTVGQPQHF. CDR3 DNA sequence: TGTGCCAGCAGACCCACCGTGGGCCAGCCCCAGCATTTT.

The chain joins TRBV27 to TRBJ1-2; D is perhaps TRBD1 (5 bases). Germline CDR1 reads MNHEY; CDR2 reads SMNVEV (reference sequence). CDR3 length: 13 residues. Trimming took off 5 bases at V and 5 bases at J, with 12 bases between the two ends. This CDR3 is CASSTRVEYGYTF. The CDR3, as DNA: TGTGCCAGCAGTACCAGGGTTGAGTATGGCTACACCTTC.

V and J are TRBV28 and TRBJ2-5; 7 bases are a match to TRBD1. The CDR3 length is 14 residues. Germline V gene sequence: CDR1 MDHEN, CDR2 SYDVKM. V dropped 6 bases and J dropped 4; count of bases not matched to a gene: 8. CDR3 coding DNA: TGTGCCAGCAGGATAGGACAGGTAGCAGAGACCCAGTACTTC. This translates into CASRIGQVAETQYF.

This chain joins TRBV19 and TRBJ1-4; D unclear. The CDR3 length is 12 residues. The germline gives CDR1 LNHDA, CDR2 SQIVND (reference sequence). Trimming took off 4 bases at V and 8 bases at J, with 8 bases between the two ends. The CDR3 here is CASSNLEEKLFF. The CDR3 bases are TGTGCCAGTAGTAATTTAGAGGAAAAACTGTTTTTT.

This clone showed up just a few times. V gene TRBV5-1 combines with J gene TRBJ2-1, with TRBD2 matching 8 bases. Trimming at V came to 4 bases and at J to 1 base, leaving 10 bases not matched to a gene. Germline values: CDR1 SGHRS, CDR2 YFSETQ. This CDR3 has 17 amino acids. CDR3 sequence: CASSPTSSGYSYNEQFF. Here the CDR3 DNA reads TGCGCCAGCAGCCCAACCTCTAGCGGGTATTCCTACAATGAGCAGTTCTTC.

The chain couples TRBV11-2 to TRBJ2-3; D unresolved. The length of the CDR3 is 12 residues. Germline V gives CDR1 SGHAT, CDR2 FQNNGV. The ends were cut back, 4 bases at V and 2 bases at J, with 4 bases in the middle. CDR3 nucleotides: TGTGCCAGCAGCTCCTCCACAGATACGCAGTATTTT. It specifies CASSSSTDTQYF.

CDR3 region: CASSQTYEQYF. In DNA, the CDR3 is TGTGCCAGCAGTCAAACCTACGAGCAGTACTTC. The chain employs TRBV6-1 and TRBJ2-7, with D hard to call. The V gene's germline CDR1 is MNHNS and CDR2 SASEGT. This CDR3 is built from 11 residues. V lost 5 bases and J 2 bases, leaving 4 bases between the germline ends.

This sequence joins TRBV5-1 and TRBJ2-3; 10 bases align to TRBD2. Germline V lookup: CDR1 SGHRS, CDR2 YFSETQ. The CDR3 extends over 16 amino acids. After removal of 2 bases from V and 6 bases from J, the junction contained 9 bases not matched to a gene. The CDR3 loop is CASSFDLAGVADTQYF. The CDR3 DNA reads TGCGCCAGCAGCTTTGACCTAGCGGGAGTCGCCGATACGCAGTATTTT. The full variable domain, in which reference TRBV5-1 and TRBJ2-3 provide the parts outside the CDR3, is KAGVTQTPRYLIKTRGQQVTLSCSPISGHRSVSWYQQTPGQGLQFLFEYFSETQRNKGNFPGRFSGRQFSNSRSEMNVSTLELGDSALYLCASSFDLAGVADTQYFGPGTRLTVL.

Judged by abundance, this clone is medium-sized. A junction end diverges from the germline sequence, so it may reflect a read error. For the CDR3, the DNA is TGTGCTAGCAGCCAGGGACTAGCGGGAGTTCCAGATACGCAGTATTTT. Its translation is CASSQGLAGVPDTQYF. The rearrangement links TRBV7-7 to TRBJ2-3; 14 positions match TRBD2. CDR3 length: 16 residues. CDR1 SSHAT and CDR2 FNYEAQ come from the germline V gene (reference sequence).

This clone is judged medium-sized. The genes are TRBV11-2 and TRBJ2-7; no clear D gene. The germline V and J ends were trimmed by 4 bases and 1 base, with 5 bases remaining between them. The CDR3 is made up of 12 amino acids. Germline CDR1 and CDR2: SGHAT and FQNNGV. The CDR3 region is CASSSTSYEQYF. In DNA, the CDR3 is TGTGCCAGCAGCTCGACGTCCTACGAGCAGTACTTC.

The gene calls are TRBV2 and TRBJ2-7, with a tentative D call TRBD2 (5 bases). Trimming took 4 bases from V and 3 from J, leaving 10 bases between them. CDR3 size: 13 residues. Germline CDR1 reads SNHLY; CDR2 reads FYNNEI. CDR3 in DNA: TGTGCCAGCAGTGGTGAGACTAACTACGAGCAGTACTTC. Translation gives CASSGETNYEQYF.

The rearrangement links TRBV5-1 to TRBJ2-1, with 10 bases that match TRBD2. The V segment lost 3 bases and the J segment 6 bases; nucleotides outside the gene matches: 12. The CDR3 consists of 17 residues. The V gene's germline CDR1 is SGHRS and CDR2 YFSETQ. DNA for the CDR3: TGCGCCAGCAGCTGGGGACCAGCGGGAGGGCCTTCCAATGAGCAGTTCTTC. Translated, it gives CASSWGPAGGPSNEQFF.

V usage is TRBV7-9 and J usage is TRBJ2-7; 7 bases align to TRBD1. The CDR3 is 14 residues long. CDR1 is SEHNR and CDR2 is FQNEAQ in the germline V gene (reference sequence). J gave up 5 bases and V 0 bases, and 4 bases lay outside the gene matches. Here the CDR3 reads CASSLAGGADEQYF. Here the CDR3 DNA reads TGTGCCAGCAGCTTAGCAGGGGGCGCGGACGAGCAGTACTTC.